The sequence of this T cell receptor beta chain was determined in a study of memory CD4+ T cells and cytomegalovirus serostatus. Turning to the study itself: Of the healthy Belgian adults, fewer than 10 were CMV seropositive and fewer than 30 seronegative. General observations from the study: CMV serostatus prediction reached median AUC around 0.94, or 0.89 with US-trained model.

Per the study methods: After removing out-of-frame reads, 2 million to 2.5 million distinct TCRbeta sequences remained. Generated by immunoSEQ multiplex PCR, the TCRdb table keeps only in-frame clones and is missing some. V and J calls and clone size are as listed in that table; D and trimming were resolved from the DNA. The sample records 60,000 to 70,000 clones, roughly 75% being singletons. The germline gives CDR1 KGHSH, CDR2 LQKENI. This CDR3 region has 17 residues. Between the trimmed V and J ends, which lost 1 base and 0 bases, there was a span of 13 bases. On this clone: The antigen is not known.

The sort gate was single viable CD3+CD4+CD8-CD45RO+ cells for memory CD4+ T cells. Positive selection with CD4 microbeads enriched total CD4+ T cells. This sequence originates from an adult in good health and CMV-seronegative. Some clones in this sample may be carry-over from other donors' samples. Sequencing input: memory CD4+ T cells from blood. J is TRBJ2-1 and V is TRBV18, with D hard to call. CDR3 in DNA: TGTGCCAGCTCACCACTGAGCTCTCCGAGCTCCTACAATGAGCAGTTCTTC. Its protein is CASSPLSSPSSYNEQFF.